The rows below give T cell receptor beta chains drawn from one sample of a study of T cells in Graves' hyperthyroidism and ophthalmopathy. TCRdb re-called the multiplex PCR reads with MiXCR, one entry per CDR3 protein. The sample carries fewer than 600,000 distinct CDR3 sequences, 14% recorded once. What was sequenced was blood. Receptors were obtained from a woman aged 40 to 50 with Graves' hyperthyroidism. Each CDR3 is given with its conserved first and last residue. Fields, in order: CDR3 protein, CDR3 DNA, V gene, J gene, D gene, clone size. A D gene is named only where the DNA matches it firmly. The listing skips clone size in some rows; elsewhere it reads once, few, many or a size class.

CASSFTGGDTEAFF	TGCGCCAGCAGCTTTACAGGAGGGGACACTGAAGCTTTCTTT	TRBV5-1	TRBJ1-1	.	few
CASSPHLEGLTSTDTQYF	TGTGCCAGCAGCCCACACTTAGAGGGCCTTACTAGCACAGATACGCAGTATTTT	TRBV14	TRBJ2-3	.	.
CASSQYRDYGQYF	TGTGCCAGCAGCCAATATCGAGATTACGGGCAGTACTTC	TRBV14	TRBJ2-7	.	.
CASSQDYQTYEQYF	TGTGCCAGCAGCCAAGATTACCAAACCTACGAGCAGTACTTC	TRBV3-1	TRBJ2-7	.	few
CASSLNPGGGYTF	TGTGCCAGCAGTTTAAACCCAGGGGGCGGCTACACCTTC	TRBV25-1	TRBJ1-2	TRBD1	.
CASSYPPGAGGPNEQFF	TGTGCCAGCAGTTACCCCCCCGGAGCGGGAGGGCCCAATGAGCAGTTCTTC	TRBV12-3/TRBV12-4	TRBJ2-1	TRBD2	many
CSVRGRANEQYF	TGCAGCGTACGCGGGAGGGCCAACGAGCAGTACTTC	TRBV29-1	TRBJ2-7	TRBD2	.
CASSERTANSGNTIYF	TGTGCCAGCAGTGAGCGGACAGCAAACTCTGGAAACACCATATATTTT	TRBV6-1	TRBJ1-3	.	.
CSVEGGQGDTQYF	TGCAGCGTTGAAGGGGGCCAGGGGGATACGCAGTATTTT	TRBV29-1	TRBJ2-3	.	few
CASSVATGGAFF	TGTGCCAGCAGCGTAGCTACTGGGGGAGCTTTCTTT	TRBV9	TRBJ1-1	.	.
CASSVRDRVNTEAFF	TGTGCCAGCAGTGTCCGGGACAGGGTGAACACTGAAGCTTTCTTT	TRBV27	TRBJ1-1	TRBD1	many
CASSEADGNTEAFF	TGTGCCAGCAGTGAAGCGGATGGAAACACTGAAGCTTTCTTT	TRBV6-1	TRBJ1-1	.	many
CASSGQGMGETQYF	TGTGCCAGCAGCGGACAGGGGATGGGAGAGACCCAGTACTTC	TRBV28	TRBJ2-5	TRBD1	many
CASSYLGLAGGKQYF	TGTGCCAGCAGTTACTTAGGGCTAGCGGGAGGGAAACAGTACTTC	TRBV6-5	TRBJ2-5	TRBD2	few
CASSLDTGGLYEQYF	TGCGCCAGCAGCTTGGATACAGGGGGCTTATACGAGCAGTACTTC	TRBV5-1	TRBJ2-7	TRBD1	many
CSAGDTVTYEQYF	TGCAGTGCAGGGGACACTGTTACGTACGAGCAGTACTTC	TRBV20-1	TRBJ2-7	.	many
CASSYSTGDSETQYF	TGTGCCAGCAGTTACTCGACAGGGGATAGCGAGACCCAGTACTTC	TRBV6-2/TRBV6-3	TRBJ2-5	TRBD1	.
CASGMLGNGPGDYHFNEQFF	TGTGCCAGCGGGATGCTTGGGAACGGGCCCGGAGATTACCATTTCAATGAGCAGTTCTTC	TRBV28	TRBJ2-1	.	many
CSAAPGTGITEAFF	TGCAGTGCGGCACCCGGGACAGGGATCACTGAAGCTTTCTTT	TRBV20-1	TRBJ1-1	TRBD1	few
CASSSGGQRTYEQYF	TGTGCCAGCAGCTCAGGGGGGCAGCGAACCTACGAGCAGTACTTC	TRBV11-3	TRBJ2-7	.	many
CASSIGQGDRTHSNQPQHF	TGTGCCAGTAGTATAGGCCAGGGGGACAGGACACATAGCAATCAGCCCCAGCATTTT	TRBV19	TRBJ1-5	TRBD1	few
CASSFGGRITEAFF	TGTGCCAGCAGTTTTGGGGGGCGGATCACTGAAGCTTTCTTT	TRBV28	TRBJ1-1	.	many
CASSYPLAGSTDTQYF	TGTGCCAGCAGTTACCCTCTAGCGGGCAGCACAGATACGCAGTATTTT	TRBV28	TRBJ2-3	TRBD2	many
CASSFGGANTEAFF	TGTGCCAGCAGCTTCGGTGGGGCGAACACTGAAGCTTTCTTT	TRBV5-6	TRBJ1-1	.	many
CSVEDLTGRYQETQYF	TGCAGCGTTGAAGATCTGACGGGACGGTACCAAGAGACCCAGTACTTC	TRBV29-1	TRBJ2-5	.	few
CASSADTGTRNHEQYF	TGTGCCAGCAGCGCCGATACCGGGACTAGGAACCACGAGCAGTACTTC	TRBV7-9	TRBJ2-7	TRBD2	few